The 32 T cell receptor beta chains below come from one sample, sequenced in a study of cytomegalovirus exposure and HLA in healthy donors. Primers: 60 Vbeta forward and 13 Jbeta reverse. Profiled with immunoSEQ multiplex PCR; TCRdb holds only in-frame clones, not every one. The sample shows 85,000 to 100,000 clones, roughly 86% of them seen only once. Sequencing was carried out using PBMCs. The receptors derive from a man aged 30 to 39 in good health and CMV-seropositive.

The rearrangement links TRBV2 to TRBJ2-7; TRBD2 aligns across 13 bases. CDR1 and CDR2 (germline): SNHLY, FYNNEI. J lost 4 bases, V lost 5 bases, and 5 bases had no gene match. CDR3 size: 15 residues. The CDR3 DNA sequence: TGTGCCAGCAGTCTACGGACTAGCGGGAGTTACGAGCAGTACTTC. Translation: CASSLRTSGSYEQYF.

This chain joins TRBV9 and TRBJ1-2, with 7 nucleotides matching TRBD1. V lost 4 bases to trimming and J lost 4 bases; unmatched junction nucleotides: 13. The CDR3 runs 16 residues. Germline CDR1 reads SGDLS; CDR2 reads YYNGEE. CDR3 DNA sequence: TGTGCCAGCAGCCCCGTTCGGGGCAGGGGGGCCTATGGCTACACCTTC. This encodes CASSPVRGRGAYGYTF.

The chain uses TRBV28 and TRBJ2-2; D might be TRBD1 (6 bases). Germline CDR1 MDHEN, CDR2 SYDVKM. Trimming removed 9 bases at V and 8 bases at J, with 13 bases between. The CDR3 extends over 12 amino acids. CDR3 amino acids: CASVTGLGELFF. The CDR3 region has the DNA TGTGCCAGTGTCACAGGGCTAGGGGAGCTGTTTTTT. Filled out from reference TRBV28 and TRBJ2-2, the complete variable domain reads DVKVTQSSRYLVKRTGEKVFLECVQDMDHENMFWYRQDPGLGLRLIYFSYDVKMKEKGDIPEGYSVSREKKERFSLILESASTNQTSMYLCASVTGLGELFFGEGSRLTVL.

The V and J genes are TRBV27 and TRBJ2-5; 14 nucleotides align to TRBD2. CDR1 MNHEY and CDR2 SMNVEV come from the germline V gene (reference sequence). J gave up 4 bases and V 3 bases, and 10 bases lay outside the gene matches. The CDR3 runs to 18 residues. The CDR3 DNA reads TGTGCCAGCAGTTTTAGTGGGACTAGCGGGAGAGTATTAGAGACCCAGTACTTC. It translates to CASSFSGTSGRVLETQYF.

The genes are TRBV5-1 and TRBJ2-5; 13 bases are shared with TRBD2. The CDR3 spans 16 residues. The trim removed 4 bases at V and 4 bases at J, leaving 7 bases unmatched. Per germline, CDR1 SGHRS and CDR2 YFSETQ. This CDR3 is CASSPGLAGARETQYF. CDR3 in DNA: TGCGCCAGCAGCCCCGGACTAGCGGGAGCCCGAGAGACCCAGTACTTC.

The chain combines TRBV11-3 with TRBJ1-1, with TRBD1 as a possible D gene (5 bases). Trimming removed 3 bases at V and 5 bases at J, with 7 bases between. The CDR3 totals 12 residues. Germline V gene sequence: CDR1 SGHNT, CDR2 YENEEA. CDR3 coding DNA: TGTGCCAGCAGCTTCGGGGGGACTGAAGCTTTCTTT. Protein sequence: CASSFGGTEAFF.

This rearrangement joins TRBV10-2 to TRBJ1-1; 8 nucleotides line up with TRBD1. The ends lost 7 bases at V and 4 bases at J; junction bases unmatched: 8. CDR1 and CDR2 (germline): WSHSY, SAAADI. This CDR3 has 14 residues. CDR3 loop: CASKAGGSVTEAFF. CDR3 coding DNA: TGCGCCAGCAAGGCAGGGGGCTCAGTCACTGAAGCTTTCTTT.

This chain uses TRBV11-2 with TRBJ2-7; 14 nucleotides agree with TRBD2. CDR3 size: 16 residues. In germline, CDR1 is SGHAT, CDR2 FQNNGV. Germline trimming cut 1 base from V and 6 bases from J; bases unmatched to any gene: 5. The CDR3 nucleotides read TGTGCCAGCAGCTTAGGGACTAGCGGGAGGTTGAGCGAGCAGTACTTC. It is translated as CASSLGTSGRLSEQYF.

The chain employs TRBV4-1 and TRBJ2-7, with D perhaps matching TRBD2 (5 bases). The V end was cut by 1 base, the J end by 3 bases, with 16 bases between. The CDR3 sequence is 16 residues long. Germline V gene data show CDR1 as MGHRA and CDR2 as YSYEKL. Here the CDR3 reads CASSQGEQVGSYEQYF. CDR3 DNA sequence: TGCGCCAGCAGCCAAGGGGAGCAGGTGGGGAGCTACGAGCAGTACTTC.

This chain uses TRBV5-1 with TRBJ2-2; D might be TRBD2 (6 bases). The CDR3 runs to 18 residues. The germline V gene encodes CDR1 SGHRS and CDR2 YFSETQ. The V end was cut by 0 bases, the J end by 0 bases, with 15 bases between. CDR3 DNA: TGCGCCAGCAGCTTGGCTAATCCCGGGACTTCGAACACCGGGGAGCTGTTTTTT. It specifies CASSLANPGTSNTGELFF.

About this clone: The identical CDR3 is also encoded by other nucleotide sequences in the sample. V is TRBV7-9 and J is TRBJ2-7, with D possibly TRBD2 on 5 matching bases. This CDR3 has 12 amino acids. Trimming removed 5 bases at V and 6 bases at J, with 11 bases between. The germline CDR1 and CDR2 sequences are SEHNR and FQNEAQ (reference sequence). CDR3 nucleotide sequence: TGTGCCAGCAGCCCGGCAGGAGGCGAGCAGTACTTC. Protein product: CASSPAGGEQYF.

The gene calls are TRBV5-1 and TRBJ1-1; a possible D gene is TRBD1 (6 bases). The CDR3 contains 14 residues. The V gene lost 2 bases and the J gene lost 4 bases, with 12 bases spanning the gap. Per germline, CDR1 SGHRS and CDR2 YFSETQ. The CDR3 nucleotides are TGCGCCAGCAGCTTACAGGGTCGGGCCACTGAAGCTTTCTTT. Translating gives CASSLQGRATEAFF.

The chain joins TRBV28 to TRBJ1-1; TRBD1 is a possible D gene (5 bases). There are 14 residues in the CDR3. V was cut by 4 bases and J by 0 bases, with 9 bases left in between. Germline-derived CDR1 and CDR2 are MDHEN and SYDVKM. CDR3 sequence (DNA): TGTGCCAGCAGTTCGACAGCGATGAACACTGAAGCTTTCTTT. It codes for CASSSTAMNTEAFF.

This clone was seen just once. In DNA, the CDR3 is TGCAGCGTCGTAATCGACAGGGATCCGTACGAGCAGTACTTC. Encoded protein: CSVVIDRDPYEQYF. V usage is TRBV29-1 and J usage is TRBJ2-7, with 7 bases identical to TRBD1. The CDR3 spans 14 residues. Germline loops: CDR1 SQVTM, CDR2 ANQGSEA. Trimming removed 6 bases from V and 4 bases from J; junction bases left unmatched: 12.

The CDR3 DNA is TGTGCCAGCAGCCCGGACAGGGGACCGGGTGAGCAGTTCTTC. This sequence encodes CASSPDRGPGEQFF. V usage is TRBV4-2 and J usage is TRBJ2-1; 9 bases agree with TRBD1. V lost 4 bases to trimming and J lost 9 bases; unmatched junction nucleotides: 7. This CDR3 comprises 14 residues. Germline V gene sequence: CDR1 LGHNA, CDR2 YNFKEQ.

CDR3: CASSLGWGSNEKLFF. The CDR3, as DNA: TGTGCCAGCAGCTTAGGGTGGGGCAGTAATGAAAAACTGTTTTTT. V gene TRBV7-8 combines with J gene TRBJ1-4, with D possibly TRBD1 on 5 matching bases. Trimming cost V 1 base and J 4 bases, with 10 bases left between them. Germline CDR1 is SGHVS and CDR2 is FQNEAQ. The CDR3 has 15 residues.

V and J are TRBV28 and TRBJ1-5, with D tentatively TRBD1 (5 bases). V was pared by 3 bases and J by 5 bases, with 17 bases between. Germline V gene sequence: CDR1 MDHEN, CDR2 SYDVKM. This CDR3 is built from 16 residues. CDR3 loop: CASSLEGQGIDQPQHF. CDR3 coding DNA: TGTGCCAGCAGTTTGGAAGGTCAGGGTATCGATCAGCCCCAGCATTTT.

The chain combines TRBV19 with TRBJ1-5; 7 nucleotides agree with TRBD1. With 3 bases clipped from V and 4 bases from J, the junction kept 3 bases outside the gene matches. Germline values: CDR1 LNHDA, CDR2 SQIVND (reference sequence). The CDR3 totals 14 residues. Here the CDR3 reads CASSIQQGNQPQHF. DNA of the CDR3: TGTGCCAGTAGTATCCAACAGGGGAATCAGCCCCAGCATTTT.

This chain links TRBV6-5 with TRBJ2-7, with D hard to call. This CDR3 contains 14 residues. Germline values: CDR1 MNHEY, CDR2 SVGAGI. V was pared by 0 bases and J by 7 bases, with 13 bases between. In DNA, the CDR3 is TGTGCCAGCAGTTACTCGTTCCGGTCGGAGGAGCAGTACTTC. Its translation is CASSYSFRSEEQYF.

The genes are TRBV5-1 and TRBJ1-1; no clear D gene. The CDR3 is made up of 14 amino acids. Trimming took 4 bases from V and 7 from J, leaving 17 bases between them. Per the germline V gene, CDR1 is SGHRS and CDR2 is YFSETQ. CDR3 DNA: TGCGCCAGCAGCAACTATCTAGGGCGGGGTGAAGCTTTCTTT. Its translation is CASSNYLGRGEAFF.

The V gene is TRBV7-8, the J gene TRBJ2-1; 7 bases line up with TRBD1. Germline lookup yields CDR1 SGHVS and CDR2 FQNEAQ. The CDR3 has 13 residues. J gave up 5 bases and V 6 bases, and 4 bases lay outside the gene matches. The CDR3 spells CASRMGQNNEQFF. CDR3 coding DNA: TGTGCCAGCAGGATGGGACAGAACAATGAGCAGTTCTTC.

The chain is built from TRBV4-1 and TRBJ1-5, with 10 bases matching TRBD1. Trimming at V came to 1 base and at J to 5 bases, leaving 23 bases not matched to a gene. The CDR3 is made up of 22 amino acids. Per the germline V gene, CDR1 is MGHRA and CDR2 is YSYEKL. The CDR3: CASSQVVFVSFSPGQGYQPQHF. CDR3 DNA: TGCGCCAGCAGCCAAGTAGTCTTCGTGTCGTTCTCGCCGGGACAGGGGTATCAGCCCCAGCATTTT.

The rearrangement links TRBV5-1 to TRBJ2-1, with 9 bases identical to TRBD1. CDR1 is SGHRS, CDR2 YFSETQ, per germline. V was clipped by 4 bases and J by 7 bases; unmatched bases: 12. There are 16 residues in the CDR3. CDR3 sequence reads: CASSVGQGKAVNEQFF. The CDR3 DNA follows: TGCGCCAGCAGCGTAGGACAGGGGAAGGCGGTGAATGAGCAGTTCTTC.

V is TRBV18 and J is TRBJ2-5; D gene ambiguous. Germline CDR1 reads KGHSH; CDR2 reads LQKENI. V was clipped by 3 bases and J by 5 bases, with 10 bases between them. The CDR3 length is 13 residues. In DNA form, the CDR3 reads TGTGCCAGCTCACCCGTCAACGGGGAGACCCAGTACTTC. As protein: CASSPVNGETQYF.

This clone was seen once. In DNA, the CDR3 is TGTGCCAGCAGTGATCGACAGGCCGATGGATACTTC. Translation: CASSDRQADGYF. The chain is built from TRBV28 and TRBJ2-7, with D tentatively TRBD1 (6 bases). Trimming took 5 bases from V and 13 from J, leaving 18 bases between them. This CDR3 has 12 amino acids. The V gene's germline CDR1 is MDHEN and CDR2 SYDVKM.

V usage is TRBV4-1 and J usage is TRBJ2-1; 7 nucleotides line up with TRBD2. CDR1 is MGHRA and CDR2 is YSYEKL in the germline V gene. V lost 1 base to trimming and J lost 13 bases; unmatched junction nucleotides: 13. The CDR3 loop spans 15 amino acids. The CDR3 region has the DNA TGCGCCAGCAGCCAAGTTCGGATAGGGGCTAGCGGCCAGTTCTTC. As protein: CASSQVRIGASGQFF.

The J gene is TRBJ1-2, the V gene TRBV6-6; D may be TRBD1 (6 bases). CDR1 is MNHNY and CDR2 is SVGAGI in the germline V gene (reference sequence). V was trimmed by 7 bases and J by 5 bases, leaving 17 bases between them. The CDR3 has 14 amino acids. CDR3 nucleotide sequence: TGTGCCAGCACTGAAAGGGGGACACAATATGGCTACACCTTC. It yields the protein CASTERGTQYGYTF.

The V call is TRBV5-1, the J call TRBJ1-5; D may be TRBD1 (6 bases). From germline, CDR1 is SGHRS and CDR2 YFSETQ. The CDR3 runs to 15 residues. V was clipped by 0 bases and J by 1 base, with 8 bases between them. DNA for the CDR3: TGCGCCAGCAGCTTGGTTGGGGGCAGCAATCAGCCCCAGCATTTT. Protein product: CASSLVGGSNQPQHF.

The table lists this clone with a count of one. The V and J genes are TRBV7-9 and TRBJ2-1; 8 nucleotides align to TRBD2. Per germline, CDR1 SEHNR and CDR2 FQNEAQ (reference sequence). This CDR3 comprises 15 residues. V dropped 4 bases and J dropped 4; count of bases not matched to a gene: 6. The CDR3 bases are TGTGCCAGCAGCTCTACTAGCGGAGTTTACAATGAGCAGTTCTTC. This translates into CASSSTSGVYNEQFF.

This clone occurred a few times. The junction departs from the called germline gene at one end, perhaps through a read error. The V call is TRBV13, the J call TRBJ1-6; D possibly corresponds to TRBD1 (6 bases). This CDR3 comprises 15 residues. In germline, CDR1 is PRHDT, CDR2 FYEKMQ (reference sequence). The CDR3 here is CASSHRRTDNSPLHF. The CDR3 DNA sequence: TGTGCCAGCAGCCACCGACGGACAGATAACTCACCCCTCCACTTT.

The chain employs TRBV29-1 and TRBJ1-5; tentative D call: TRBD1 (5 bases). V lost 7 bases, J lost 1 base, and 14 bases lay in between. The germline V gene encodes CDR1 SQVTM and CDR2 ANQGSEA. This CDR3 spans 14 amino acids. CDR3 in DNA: TGCAGCGCCGGGGGAAGTGGGAGCAATCAGCCCCAGCATTTT. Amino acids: CSAGGSGSNQPQHF.

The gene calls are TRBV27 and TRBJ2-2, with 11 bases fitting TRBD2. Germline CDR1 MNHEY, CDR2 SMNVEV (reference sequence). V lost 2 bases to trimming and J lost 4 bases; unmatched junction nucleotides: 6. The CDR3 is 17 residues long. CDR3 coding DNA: TGTGCCAGCAGTTTACCCGGGACTAGCGGAATCACCGGGGAGCTGTTTTTT. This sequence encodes CASSLPGTSGITGELFF.